Presented here are 32 T cell receptor beta chains from one specimen sequenced in a study of blood T cells in healthy people across ages. Together with a sample-barcoded 5' primer, a J-beta primer mix was included in a second PCR lasting about 6 to 12 cycles. Each CDR3 protein gets one entry after TCRdb re-called the 5' RACE reads with MiXCR. Among about 680,000 distinct CDR3 sequences listed, 45% to 50% were seen once. Material: blood. All receptors come from a woman in her sixties or seventies in good health.

This chain joins TRBV3-1 and TRBJ2-5; 7 bases map to TRBD2. The J call is doubtful: the DNA matches TRBJ2-7 better. Per germline, CDR1 LGHDT and CDR2 YNNKEL (reference sequence). The CDR3 is 15 residues long. The CDR3 nucleotides read TGTGCCAGCAGCCAAGAACCAGCGGGGTTGTACGAGCAGTACTTC. It codes for CASSQEPAGLYEQYF.

The chain couples TRBV7-9 to TRBJ1-4; 8 bases align to TRBD1. V lost 5 bases to trimming and J lost 5 bases; unmatched junction nucleotides: 16. The CDR3 extends over 18 amino acids. Germline CDR1 is SEHNR and CDR2 is FQNEAQ (reference sequence). The CDR3 loop is CASSRGTGGIGSNEKLFF. In nucleotides, the CDR3 is TGTGCCAGCAGCCGAGGGACAGGTGGTATTGGCTCGAATGAAAAACTGTTTTTT.

This clonotype showed up just a few times. The chain carries TRBV7-7 and TRBJ2-3; possible D gene TRBD2, 6 bases. The V end was cut by 6 bases, the J end by 6 bases, with 13 bases between. The germline CDR1 and CDR2 sequences are SSHAT and FNYEAQ (reference sequence). This CDR3 region has 13 residues. The CDR3 DNA sequence: TGTGCCAGCAGTTCGACTAGTTCGGATACGCAGTATTTT. Protein: CASSSTSSDTQYF.

This clonotype was counted only a few times. This sequence joins TRBV6-6 and TRBJ2-7; unclear D gene. Germline V gene data show CDR1 as MNHNY and CDR2 as SVGAGI (reference sequence). V was pared by 0 bases and J by 1 base, with 13 bases between. The CDR3 runs to 16 residues. The CDR3 nucleotides read TGTGCCAGCAGTTACTCGATGGTCGGGCCATCCTACGAGCAGTACTTC. Amino acid sequence: CASSYSMVGPSYEQYF.

The chain joins TRBV7-2 to TRBJ2-5; 7 bases are shared with TRBD1. Germline V gene sequence: CDR1 SGHTA, CDR2 FQGNSA. The CDR3 has 14 amino acids. The V and J ends lost 3 bases and 5 bases, in that order; junction bases with no gene match: 6. CDR3 in DNA: TGTGCCAGCAGCTTGGGGACAGAGCTGGAGACCCAGTACTTC. Protein sequence: CASSLGTELETQYF.

The sample holds a few counts of this clonotype. The V and J genes are TRBV7-9 and TRBJ1-1, with TRBD1 identical over 8 bases. Germline trimming cut 11 bases from V and 0 bases from J; bases unmatched to any gene: 2. The CDR3 is 12 residues long. Germline CDR1 and CDR2: SEHNR and FQNEAQ (reference sequence). For the CDR3, the DNA is TGTGCCGGACAGGGCCTGAACACTGAAGCTTTCTTT. This translates into CAGQGLNTEAFF.

The V gene is TRBV2, the J gene TRBJ2-7; D perhaps matches TRBD2 (6 bases). This CDR3 has 13 amino acids. The germline V and J ends were trimmed by 7 bases and 2 bases, with 12 bases remaining between them. Germline loops: CDR1 SNHLY, CDR2 FYNNEI. CDR3 nucleotides: TGTGCCAGCACCGCGGGACTTACCTACGAGCAGTACTTC. As protein: CASTAGLTYEQYF.

This clonotype occurred a few times. V is TRBV7-2 and J is TRBJ2-1; no clear D gene. The CDR3 is made up of 14 amino acids. In germline, CDR1 is SGHTA, CDR2 FQGNSA. V was shortened by 3 bases and J by 6 bases, with 12 bases between the two germline ends. CDR3 nucleotide sequence: TGTGCCAGCAGCTTCGTCGTAGGGATCAATGAGCAGTTCTTC. This encodes CASSFVVGINEQFF. The variable domain in full, with the rest retrieved from reference TRBV7-2 and TRBJ2-1, is GAGVSQSPSNKVTEKGKDVELRCDPISGHTALYWYRQSLGQGLEFLIYFQGNSAPDKSGLPSDRFSAERTGGSVSTLTIQRTQQEDSAVYLCASSFVVGINEQFFGPGTRLTVL.

The table lists this clonotype with a few counts. V is TRBV20-1 and J is TRBJ2-3; either TRBD1 or TRBD2 may fit D (5 bases each). CDR1 and CDR2 (germline): DFQATT, SNEGSKA (reference sequence). This CDR3 has 16 residues. V lost 4 bases and J 3 bases, leaving 20 bases between the germline ends. In DNA, the CDR3 is TGCAGTGCTACATCCCCGAAGAGGGGCGCAACAGATACGCAGTATTTT. This translates into CSATSPKRGATDTQYF.

This clonotype was observed a single time. The CDR3 loop is CASRKPGAGRETQYF. The CDR3 DNA reads as TGTGCCAGCCGAAAACCGGGAGCAGGACGAGAGACCCAGTACTTC. The chain links TRBV27 to TRBJ2-7; the D gene is possibly TRBD2 (6 bases). The end of the DNA fits TRBJ2-5 better, so the J call may be wrong. Germline CDR1 reads MNHEY; CDR2 reads SMNVEV (reference sequence). The CDR3 length is 15 residues.

This clonotype appeared a few times. The chain carries TRBV4-2 and TRBJ2-7; D perhaps matches TRBD2 (5 bases). This CDR3 comprises 15 residues. Germline CDR1 is LGHNA and CDR2 is YNFKEQ. V was trimmed by 1 base and J by 1 base, leaving 11 bases between them. CDR3 in DNA: TGTGCCAGCAGCCAAGTCGGGGAATATTCCTACGAGCAGTACTTC. The encoded protein is CASSQVGEYSYEQYF.

This clonotype was seen a handful of times. V is TRBV3-1 and J is TRBJ2-5; 10 nucleotides line up with TRBD2. CDR1 is LGHDT, CDR2 YNNKEL, per germline (reference sequence). CDR3 length: 16 residues. Germline trimming cut 4 bases from V and 11 bases from J; bases unmatched to any gene: 16. CDR3 sequence reads: CASSPLGSGRAREQYF. CDR3 nucleotide sequence: TGTGCCAGCAGCCCCCTCGGAAGCGGGAGGGCCCGAGAGCAGTACTTC.

In its sample, this clonotype was seen once. The genes are TRBV5-8 and TRBJ2-7; 11 positions agree with TRBD2. The length of the CDR3 is 17 residues. The trim removed 0 bases at V and 0 bases at J, leaving 5 bases unmatched. Germline V gene data show CDR1 as SGHTS and CDR2 as YDEGEE. The CDR3 coding sequence is TGTGCCAGCAGCTTGGTGGTTAGCGGGAGGGCCTCCTACGAGCAGTACTTC. This encodes CASSLVVSGRASYEQYF.

This chain uses TRBV30 with TRBJ2-7; 8 bases line up with TRBD2. Germline V CDR1 and CDR2: GTSNPN, SVGIG (reference sequence). CDR3 size: 15 residues. Trimming took 2 bases from V and 1 from J; bases not matched to a gene: 7. The CDR3 bases are TGTGCCTGGAGTTCCGGGACTAGTCGGTCCTACGAGCAGTACTTC. It translates to CAWSSGTSRSYEQYF. The full variable domain, rest sourced from reference TRBV30 and TRBJ2-7, is SQTIHQWPATLVQPVGSPLSLECTVEGTSNPNLYWYRQAAGRGLQLLFYSVGIGQISSEVPQNLSASRPQDRQFILSSKKLLLSDSGFYLCAWSSGTSRSYEQYFGPGTRLTVT.

The rearrangement uses TRBV7-9 and TRBJ2-3; tentatively, D is TRBD2 (6 bases). V was clipped by 1 base and J by 2 bases, with 13 bases between them. The CDR3 spans 16 residues. The V gene's germline CDR1 is SEHNR and CDR2 FQNEAQ (reference sequence). The CDR3 loop reads CASSLGEGLNTDTQYF. CDR3 sequence (DNA): TGTGCCAGCAGCTTAGGCGAGGGACTGAACACAGATACGCAGTATTTT. The complete variable domain, with remaining parts taken from reference TRBV7-9 and TRBJ2-3, reads DTGVSQNPRHKITKRGQNVTFRCDPISEHNRLYWYRQTLGQGPEFLTYFQNEAQLEKSRLLSDRFSAERPKGSFSTLEIQRTEQGDSAMYLCASSLGEGLNTDTQYFGPGTRLTVL.

This chain uses TRBV7-2 with TRBJ2-3, with 9 nucleotides matching TRBD2. The germline CDR1 and CDR2 sequences are SGHTA and FQGNSA. V dropped 5 bases and J dropped 1; count of bases not matched to a gene: 7. This CDR3 comprises 16 residues. The CDR3 DNA reads as TGTGCCAGCAGCCTTAGCGGGAGATTTCGCACAGATACGCAGTATTTT. This codes for CASSLSGRFRTDTQYF.

This clonotype was counted between two and nine times. The rearrangement joins TRBV29-1 to TRBJ2-1, with D uncertain. The CDR3 is 11 residues long. CDR1 is SQVTM and CDR2 is ANQGSEA in the germline V gene. V shed 4 bases and J shed 6 bases, with 7 bases lying between them. The CDR3 here is CSVGFGNEQFF. The DNA of the CDR3 is TGCAGCGTTGGGTTTGGCAATGAGCAGTTCTTC.

The chain has TRBV20-1 and TRBJ2-1; D uncertain. The germline CDR1 and CDR2 sequences are DFQATT and SNEGSKA (reference sequence). The V gene lost 3 bases and the J gene lost 10 bases, with 7 bases spanning the gap. This CDR3 has 10 residues. The CDR3 region is CSASRWEQFF. For the CDR3, the DNA is TGCAGTGCTAGCCGGTGGGAGCAGTTCTTC.

The chain employs TRBV28 and TRBJ1-2; TRBD1 agrees at 7 bases. Germline V gene sequence: CDR1 MDHEN, CDR2 SYDVKM. J lost 5 bases, V lost 5 bases, and 11 bases had no gene match. The CDR3 contains 15 residues. The CDR3 DNA sequence: TGTGCCAGCAGTCGGACAGGAACCGCTTCATATGGCTACACCTTC. Translation gives CASSRTGTASYGYTF.

This chain connects TRBV5-6 to TRBJ1-1; D may be TRBD1 (6 bases). From germline, CDR1 is SGHDT and CDR2 YYEEEE. The CDR3 loop spans 17 amino acids. The V end lost 2 bases, the J end lost 1 base, and 18 bases lay between the germline ends. CDR3 region: CASSFAGGLHRNTEAFF. In nucleotides, the CDR3 is TGTGCCAGCAGCTTCGCGGGGGGGCTCCACCGGAACACTGAAGCTTTCTTT.

The V gene is TRBV7-3, the J gene TRBJ2-5; D unresolved. The V gene's germline CDR1 is SGHTA and CDR2 FQGTGA. This CDR3 is built from 15 residues. V lost 1 base and J lost 2, with 11 bases in between. CDR3 region: CASSLNRGGQETQYF. In DNA, the CDR3 is TGTGCCAGCAGCTTAAATAGAGGCGGACAAGAGACCCAGTACTTC.

Only one count was recorded for this clonotype. At one of its ends the junction is not consistent with the germline gene, which may arise from a read error. This sequence joins TRBV7-2 and TRBJ2-1; 8 bases line up with TRBD2. This CDR3 is 15 amino acids long. Germline V CDR1 and CDR2: SGHTA, FQGNSA. CDR3 sequence reads: CASRIWTSSNNEQFF. The CDR3 coding sequence is TGTGCCAGCCGCATCTGGACTAGCTCCAACAATGAGCAGTTCTTC.

This clonotype was found once. This chain joins TRBV7-2 and TRBJ2-1; maybe TRBD2 (5 bases). This CDR3 contains 13 residues. Germline V gene lookup returns CDR1 SGHTA and CDR2 FQGNSA. V lost 5 bases and J lost 7, with 12 bases in between. The CDR3 region has the DNA TGTGCCAGCAGCCCATCTAGGGAGAATGAGCAGTTCTTC. Its translation is CASSPSRENEQFF.

The V gene is TRBV10-3, the J gene TRBJ1-4; D gene uncertain. Per the germline V gene, CDR1 is ENHRY and CDR2 is SYGVKD. V was trimmed by 0 bases and J by 0 bases, leaving 8 bases between them. The CDR3 is 16 residues long. The CDR3: CAISESPSATNEKLFF. In DNA form, the CDR3 reads TGTGCCATCAGTGAGTCTCCCTCTGCAACTAATGAAAAACTGTTTTTT.

This clonotype came up once. The chain combines TRBV9 with TRBJ2-7, with 9 bases matching TRBD1. V was clipped by 4 bases and J by 1 base; unmatched bases: 6. The germline CDR1 and CDR2 sequences are SGDLS and YYNGEE. The CDR3 is made up of 15 amino acids. The CDR3 bases are TGTGCCAGCAGCACTGGACAGGGGAGGTCCTACGAGCAGTACTTC. Amino acids: CASSTGQGRSYEQYF.

This clonotype is a singleton in its sample. The rearrangement joins TRBV20-1 to TRBJ2-5; the D call may be TRBD1 or TRBD2 (5 bases each). Germline CDR1 is DFQATT and CDR2 is SNEGSKA (reference sequence). Trimming took 2 bases from V and 1 from J, leaving 11 bases between them. This CDR3 has 14 amino acids. CDR3 in amino acids: CSARLEGTQETQYF. The CDR3 DNA follows: TGCAGTGCTAGACTCGAGGGGACCCAAGAGACCCAGTACTTC.

This clonotype was recorded a few times. This chain uses TRBV10-3 with TRBJ2-5, with a tentative D call TRBD1 (6 bases). Trimming removed 4 bases from V and 2 bases from J, with 14 bases in between. Germline lookup yields CDR1 ENHRY and CDR2 SYGVKD. The CDR3 consists of 15 residues. The DNA of the CDR3 is TGTGCCATCAGTGGGGGCAGGGGATTACAAGAGACCCAGTACTTC. It encodes CAISGGRGLQETQYF.

This clonotype has only a few counts. This chain uses TRBV7-2 with TRBJ1-2, with a weak D call TRBD1 (5 bases). CDR1 and CDR2 from the germline V gene are SGHTA and FQGNSA. The germline V and J ends were trimmed by 1 base and 7 bases, with 19 bases remaining between them. This CDR3 comprises 16 residues. CDR3 protein: CASSLGGRGVSSGYTF. CDR3 in DNA: TGTGCCAGCAGCTTAGGAGGGAGGGGAGTTAGTTCTGGCTACACCTTC. Full variable domain (remainder filled in from reference TRBV7-2 and TRBJ1-2): GAGVSQSPSNKVTEKGKDVELRCDPISGHTALYWYRQSLGQGLEFLIYFQGNSAPDKSGLPSDRFSAERTGGSVSTLTIQRTQQEDSAVYLCASSLGGRGVSSGYTFGSGTRLTVV.

A few counts support this clonotype. The chain has TRBV20-1 and TRBJ2-6, with unresolved D. Trimming left V 0 bases short and J 0 bases short, with 12 bases between. From germline, CDR1 is DFQATT and CDR2 SNEGSKA (reference sequence). CDR3 size: 17 residues. CDR3 region: CSARDGQSLSGANVLTF. The CDR3 region has the DNA TGCAGTGCTAGAGACGGTCAGTCCCTCTCTGGGGCCAACGTCCTGACTTTC.

In regard to this clonotype: The junction departs from germline at one end; a sequencing error may be responsible. J is TRBJ2-1 and V is TRBV20-1; possibly TRBD1 or TRBD2 for D (6 bases each). Germline CDR1 DFQATT, CDR2 SNEGSKA (reference sequence). CDR3 length: 17 amino acids. CDR3 sequence: CSAPLWGAGESYNERFF. As DNA, the CDR3 is TGCAGTGCCCCCCTATGGGGGGCCGGTGAGAGCTACAATGAGCGGTTCTTC.

The V call is TRBV12-3 or TRBV12-4, the J call TRBJ1-6; D unclear. The CDR3 contains 14 residues. The germline V and J ends were trimmed by 5 bases and 11 bases, with 16 bases remaining between them. The DNA of the CDR3 is TGTGCCAGCAGTCCCATGGGATTTTTGACACCCCTCCACTTT. Amino acids: CASSPMGFLTPLHF.

The genes are TRBV12-3 or TRBV12-4 and TRBJ2-4; 10 bases line up with TRBD1. The J call may be incorrect, as the DNA end agrees better with TRBJ2-7. The CDR3 loop spans 13 amino acids. This CDR3 reads CASRETGGREQYF. CDR3 nucleotides: TGTGCCAGCAGAGAGACAGGGGGCCGCGAGCAGTACTTC.